A selection of T cell receptor beta chains follows, all from one sample in a study of T-cell memory formation after mild COVID-19. MiXCR was run by TCRdb on the 5' RACE reads, yielding one entry per CDR3 protein. The sample yields 100,000 to 120,000 distinct CDR3 sequences, roughly a sixth seen once. The sequenced sample consisted of PBMCs or a T cell subset sorted from them (not recorded which). All receptors come from a man younger than 35 who had mild COVID-19 (a few samples of this study predate the infection). Cell type and time point are not known. Both conserved end residues are part of each CDR3.

CDR3aa	len	v_gene	j_gene
CASSLLWAGSTDTQYF	16	TRBV5-1	TRBJ2-3
CSASASGGNNEQFF	14	TRBV20-1	TRBJ2-1
CASSQVITGDGYTF	14	TRBV4-3	TRBJ1-2
CASSRQPGEQYF	12	TRBV9	TRBJ2-7
CASSPGTGELFF	12	TRBV5-1	TRBJ1-4
CATSSRQGETYNEQFF	16	TRBV15	TRBJ2-1
CATRRDRGNQPQHF	14	TRBV15	TRBJ1-5
CASSRGVSRETQYF	14	TRBV6-5	TRBJ2-5
CASSRTDFYEQYF	13	TRBV5-1	TRBJ2-7
CASRRLAGGNTGELFF	16	TRBV6-5	TRBJ2-2
CSAAIAGGLETQYF	14	TRBV20-1	TRBJ2-5
CASSQDGGVGAFF	13	TRBV4-1	TRBJ1-1
CASLRTPNTGELFF	14	TRBV5-1	TRBJ2-2
CASTPGRNTEAFF	13	TRBV7-2	TRBJ1-1
CASSPTGDVQYF	12	TRBV6-5	TRBJ2-7
CASSRDRTSTDTQYF	15	TRBV7-3	TRBJ2-3
CASSLAGSNSPLHF	14	TRBV12-3/TRBV12-4	TRBJ1-6
CASRLSSGGASAEQFF	16	TRBV12-3/TRBV12-4	TRBJ2-1
CASSVTGQGRTEAFF	15	TRBV7-2	TRBJ1-1
CASKAEENTEAFF	13	TRBV2	TRBJ1-1
CASSPGPIIAEAFF	14	TRBV6-2/TRBV6-3	TRBJ1-1
CASSQDLGSGGPPYEQYF	18	TRBV4-2	TRBJ2-7
CASSLDGTEAFF	12	TRBV5-4	TRBJ1-1
CSAGTSGGAGNEQFF	15	TRBV20-1	TRBJ2-1
CASSSSGATDTQYF	14	TRBV7-9	TRBJ2-3